This T cell receptor beta chain was observed in a study of T cells in Graves' hyperthyroidism and ophthalmopathy. Findings and limits, study-wide: Among clonotypes expanded in thyroid above 0.001, most were also found in blood.

Uncontrolled infections, other autoimmune diseases, pregnancy or lactation led to exclusion of patients. This clonotype was seen a few times. The antigen is not known. The CDR3 totals 16 residues. Trimming left V 5 bases short and J 0 bases short, with 11 bases between. The CDR3 regions of TCR beta were amplified from RNA transcripts. TCR CDR3 underwent first-round RT-PCR with the HTBI primer set. One entry per CDR3 protein results from TCRdb running MiXCR on the multiplex PCR reads. The data contain hundreds of thousands of distinct CDR3 sequences, 38% of them seen just once; the ten biggest clones take up about 9%.

V and J are TRBV12-3 or TRBV12-4 and TRBJ2-6; D unclear. Material for sequencing was blood. The receptor comes from a man between 18 and 29 years old with Graves' hyperthyroidism. In DNA form, the CDR3 reads TGTGCCAGCAGTCCGATCACTGGCTCTGGGGCCAACGTCCTGACTTTC. Amino acid sequence: CASSPITGSGANVLTF.